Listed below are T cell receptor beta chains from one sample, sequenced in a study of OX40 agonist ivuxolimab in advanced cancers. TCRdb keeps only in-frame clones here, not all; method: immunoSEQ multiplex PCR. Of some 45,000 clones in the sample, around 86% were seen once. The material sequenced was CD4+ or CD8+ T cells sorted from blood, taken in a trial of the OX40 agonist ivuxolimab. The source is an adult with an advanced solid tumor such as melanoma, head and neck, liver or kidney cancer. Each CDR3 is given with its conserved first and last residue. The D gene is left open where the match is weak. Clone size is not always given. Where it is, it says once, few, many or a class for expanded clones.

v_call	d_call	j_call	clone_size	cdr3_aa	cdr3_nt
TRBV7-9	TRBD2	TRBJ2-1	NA	CASSGPYLAGANNEQFF	TGTGCCAGCAGCGGACCCTATCTAGCGGGAGCTAACAATGAGCAGTTCTTC
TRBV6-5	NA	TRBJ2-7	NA	CASRFAGQNYEQYF	TGTGCCAGCCGGTTTGCAGGGCAGAACTACGAGCAGTACTTC
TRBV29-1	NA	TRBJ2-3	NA	CSVQIGLLRTDTQYF	TGCAGCGTCCAAATCGGGCTATTACGCACAGATACGCAGTATTTT
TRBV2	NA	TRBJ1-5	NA	CASSESGFSNQPQHF	TGTGCCAGCAGTGAATCAGGGTTTAGCAATCAGCCCCAGCATTTT
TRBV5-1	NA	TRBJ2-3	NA	CASSPGPTDTQYF	TGCGCCAGCAGCCCGGGCCCGACAGATACGCAGTATTTT
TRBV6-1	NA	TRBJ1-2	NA	CASSASLGTRRGQYGYTF	TGTGCCAGCAGTGCCTCCCTAGGGACACGCCGGGGACAATATGGCTACACCTTC
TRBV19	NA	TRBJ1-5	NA	CASSQSGTSTHQPQHF	TGTGCCAGTAGTCAATCCGGGACTTCTACCCATCAGCCCCAGCATTTT
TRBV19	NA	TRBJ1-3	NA	CASSRSRQGTGNTIYF	TGTGCCAGTAGTAGGAGCAGGCAGGGGACGGGAAACACCATATATTTT
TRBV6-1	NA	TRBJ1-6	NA	CASSKDRINSPLHF	TGTGCCAGCAGTAAAGACAGAATTAATTCACCCCTCCACTTT
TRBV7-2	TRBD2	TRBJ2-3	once	CASSPGTSGLRDTQYF	TGTGCCAGCAGCCCTGGGACTAGCGGCCTTCGGGATACGCAGTATTTT
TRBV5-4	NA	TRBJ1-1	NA	CASSVTGMNTEAFF	TGTGCCAGCAGCGTTACAGGGATGAACACTGAAGCTTTCTTT
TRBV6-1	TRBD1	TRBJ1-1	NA	CASSRGTVNTEAFF	TGTGCCAGCAGTCGGGGGACAGTGAACACTGAAGCTTTCTTT
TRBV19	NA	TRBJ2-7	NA	CASSVSAANEQYF	TGTGCCAGTAGTGTGAGTGCGGCTAACGAGCAGTACTTC
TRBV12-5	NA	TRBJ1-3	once	CASGLPTGPSSGNTIYF	TGTGCTAGTGGTTTGCCGACCGGACCTAGCTCTGGAAACACCATATATTTT
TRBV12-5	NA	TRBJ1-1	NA	CASGPPSNTEAFF	TGTGCTAGTGGTCCCCCCTCGAACACTGAAGCTTTCTTT
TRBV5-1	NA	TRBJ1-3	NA	CASSLSSSRGAGNTIYF	TGCGCCAGCAGCTTGAGTTCGAGCAGGGGTGCCGGAAACACCATATATTTT
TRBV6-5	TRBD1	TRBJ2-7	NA	CASSSGQGAYEQYF	TGTGCCAGCAGCTCGGGACAGGGAGCCTACGAGCAGTACTTC
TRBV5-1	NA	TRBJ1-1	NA	CASSLAPGVNTEAFF	TGCGCCAGCAGCTTGGCCCCGGGAGTGAACACTGAAGCTTTCTTT
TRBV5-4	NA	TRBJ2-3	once	CASSLGFGGPTDTQYF	TGTGCCAGCAGCTTGGGGTTCGGGGGGCCCACAGATACGCAGTATTTT
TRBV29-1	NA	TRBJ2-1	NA	CSVDRTTLPNEQFF	TGCAGCGTGGATAGGACGACTCTACCCAATGAGCAGTTCTTC
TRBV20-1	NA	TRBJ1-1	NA	CSAREDTEAFF	TGCAGTGCTAGGGAGGACACTGAAGCTTTCTTT
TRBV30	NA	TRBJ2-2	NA	CAWSGGTLNTGELFF	TGTGCCTGGAGTGGGGGGACGCTGAACACCGGGGAGCTGTTTTTT
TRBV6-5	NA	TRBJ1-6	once	CASSPRGHQNSPLHF	TGTGCCAGCAGTCCCCGGGGACACCAGAATTCACCCCTCCACTTT
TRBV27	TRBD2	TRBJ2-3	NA	CASSPGLAAYTDTQYF	TGTGCCAGCAGTCCCGGACTAGCGGCGTACACAGATACGCAGTATTTT
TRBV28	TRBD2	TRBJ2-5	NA	CASSFLAGGRWVETQYF	TGTGCCAGCAGTTTTCTAGCGGGAGGGCGTTGGGTGGAGACCCAGTACTTC
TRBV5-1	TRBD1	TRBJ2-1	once	CASSPTGYGNEQFF	TGCGCCAGCAGCCCGACAGGGTATGGGAATGAGCAGTTCTTC
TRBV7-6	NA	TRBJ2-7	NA	CASSPGDRGLHEQYF	TGTGCCAGCAGCCCGGGGGACAGAGGGCTCCACGAGCAGTACTTC
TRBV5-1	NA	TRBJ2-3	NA	CASSPDVTASDTQYF	TGCGCCAGCAGCCCGGACGTCACGGCTTCAGATACGCAGTATTTT
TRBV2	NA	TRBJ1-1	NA	CASRFSGSGEAFF	TGTGCCAGCAGGTTTTCAGGGAGCGGTGAAGCTTTCTTT
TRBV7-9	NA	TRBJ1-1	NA	CASSLRGEPLRNTEAFF	TGTGCCAGCAGCTTAAGAGGGGAACCACTACGGAACACTGAAGCTTTCTTT
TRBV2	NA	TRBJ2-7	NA	CASRQDGPRDEQYF	TGTGCCAGCAGACAAGACGGGCCCCGGGACGAGCAGTACTTC